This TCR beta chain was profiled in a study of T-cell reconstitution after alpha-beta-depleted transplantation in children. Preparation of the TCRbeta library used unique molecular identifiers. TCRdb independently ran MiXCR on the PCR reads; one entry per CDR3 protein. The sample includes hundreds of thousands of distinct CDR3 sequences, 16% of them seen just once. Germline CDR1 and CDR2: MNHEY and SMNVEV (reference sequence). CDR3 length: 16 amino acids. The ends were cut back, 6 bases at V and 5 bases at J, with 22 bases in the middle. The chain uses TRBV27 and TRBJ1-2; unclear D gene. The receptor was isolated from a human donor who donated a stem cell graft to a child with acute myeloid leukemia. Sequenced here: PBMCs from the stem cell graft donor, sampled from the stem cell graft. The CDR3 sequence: CASSLMEGGGIYGYTF. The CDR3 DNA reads TGTGCCAGCAGCCTAATGGAGGGCGGAGGAATTTATGGCTACACCTTC.